This T cell receptor (beta chain) was sequenced during a study of T cell repertoires in cytomegalovirus infection. TCRdb recomputed calls from the reads with MiXCR, one row per CDR3 protein. Here the sample spans approximately 750,000 distinct CDR3 sequences, about a third being singletons. The germline V gene encodes CDR1 MDHEN and CDR2 SYDVKM. The CDR3 consists of 18 residues. Trimming cost V 3 bases and J 5 bases; bases outside gene matches: 13. The sequenced material came from PBMCs. The TCR was taken from a human donor in good health (CMV status not recorded). Some clones in this sample may be carry-over from other donors' samples. This chain connects TRBV28 to TRBJ2-1; 10 positions agree with TRBD2. This chain's CDR3 is CASSFWDISGRRNNEQFF. CDR3 bases: TGTGCCAGCAGTTTTTGGGACATTAGCGGGAGGCGAAACAATGAGCAGTTCTTC.